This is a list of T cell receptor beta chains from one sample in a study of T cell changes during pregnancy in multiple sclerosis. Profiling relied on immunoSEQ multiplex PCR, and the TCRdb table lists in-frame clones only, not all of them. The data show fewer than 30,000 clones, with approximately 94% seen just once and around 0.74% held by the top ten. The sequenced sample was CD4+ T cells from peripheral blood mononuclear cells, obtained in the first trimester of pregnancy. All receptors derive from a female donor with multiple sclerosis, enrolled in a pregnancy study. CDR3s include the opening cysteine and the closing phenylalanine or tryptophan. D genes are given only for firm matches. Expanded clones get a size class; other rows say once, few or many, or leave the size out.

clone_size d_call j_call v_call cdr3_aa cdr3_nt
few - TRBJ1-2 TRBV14 CASSQGQNYGYTF TGTGCCAGCAGCCAAGGACAGAACTATGGCTACACCTTC
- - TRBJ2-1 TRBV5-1 CASSFGSSYNEQFF TGCGCCAGCAGCTTCGGGAGCTCCTACAATGAGCAGTTCTTC
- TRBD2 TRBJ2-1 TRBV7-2 CASSRRAGLAGGNEQFF TGTGCCAGCAGCCGAAGGGCGGGACTAGCGGGGGGTAATGAGCAGTTCTTC
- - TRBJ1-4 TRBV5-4 CASSSQGGEKLFF TGTGCCAGCAGCTCCCAGGGTGGGGAAAAACTGTTTTTT
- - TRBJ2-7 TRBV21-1 CASSSPTYNEQYF TGTGCCAGCAGCTCTCCCACCTATAATGAGCAGTACTTC
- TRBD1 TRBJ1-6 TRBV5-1 CASRDRRSPLHF TGCGCCAGCAGGGACAGGCGGTCACCCCTCCACTTT
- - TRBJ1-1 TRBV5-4 CASSFPGVGAFF TGTGCCAGCAGCTTTCCAGGGGTAGGAGCTTTCTTT
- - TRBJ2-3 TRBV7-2 CASSPGLADTQYF TGTGCCAGCAGCCCGGGACTCGCAGATACGCAGTATTTT
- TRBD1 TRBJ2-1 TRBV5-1 CASSLGQGRNEQFF TGCGCCAGCAGCTTGGGACAGGGGAGAAATGAGCAGTTCTTC
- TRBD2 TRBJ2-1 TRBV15 CATSAGGLYNEQFF TGTGCCACCAGCGCGGGGGGGCTGTACAATGAGCAGTTCTTC
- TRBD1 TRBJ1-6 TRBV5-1 CASSTRTGGGSPLHF TGCGCCAGCAGCACGAGGACAGGGGGTGGTTCACCCCTCCACTTT
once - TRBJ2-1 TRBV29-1 CSVDCLRSSYNEQFF TGCAGCGTTGATTGTTTGCGGAGCTCCTACAATGAGCAGTTCTTC
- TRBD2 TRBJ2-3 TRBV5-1 CASATSGGTDTQYF TGCGCCAGCGCCACTAGCGGTGGCACAGATACGCAGTATTTT
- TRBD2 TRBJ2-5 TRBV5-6 CASSGRNGGAYETQYF TGTGCCAGCAGCGGACGAAACGGGGGGGCCTATGAGACCCAGTACTTC
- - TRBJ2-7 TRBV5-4 CASSFGGDRSYEQYF TGTGCCAGCAGCTTTGGGGGGGACAGGTCCTACGAGCAGTACTTC
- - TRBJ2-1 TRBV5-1 CASSPRPYNEQFF TGCGCCAGCAGCCCGCGTCCTTACAATGAGCAGTTCTTC
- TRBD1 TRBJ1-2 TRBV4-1 CASSSTTGDGYTF TGCGCCAGCAGCTCAACGACAGGGGATGGCTACACCTTC
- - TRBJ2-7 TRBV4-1 CASSTRTLYEQYF TGCGCCAGCAGCACGAGAACCCTCTACGAGCAGTACTTC
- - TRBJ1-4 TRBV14 CASSQVGTPRWEKLFF TGTGCCAGCAGCCAAGTTGGGACTCCAAGGTGGGAAAAACTGTTTTTT
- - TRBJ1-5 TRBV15 CATSRDLREGGQPQHF TGTGCCACCAGCAGAGATCTGAGGGAAGGTGGTCAGCCCCAGCATTTT
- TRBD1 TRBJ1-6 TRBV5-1 CASSSRGPYNSPLHF TGCGCCAGCAGCTCGAGGGGGCCCTACAATTCACCCCTCCACTTT
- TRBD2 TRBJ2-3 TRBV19 CASSSAGDTDTQYF TGTGCCAGTAGTTCTGCGGGGGACACAGATACGCAGTATTTT
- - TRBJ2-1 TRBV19 CASSKRYNEQFF TGTGCCAGTAGTAAACGGTACAATGAGCAGTTCTTC
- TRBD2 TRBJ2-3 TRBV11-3 CASSLASGVTDTQYF TGTGCCAGCAGCTTAGCTAGCGGGGTAACAGATACGCAGTATTTT
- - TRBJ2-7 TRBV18 CASSLTGRSSYEQYF TGTGCCAGCTCACTGACAGGGAGGAGCTCCTACGAGCAGTACTTC
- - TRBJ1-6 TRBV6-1 CASSEGSSYNSPLHF TGTGCCAGCAGTGAAGGTAGCTCCTATAATTCACCCCTCCACTTT
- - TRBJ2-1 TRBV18 CASSPFPGAYGEQFF TGTGCCAGCTCACCCTTCCCAGGGGCATACGGTGAGCAGTTCTTC
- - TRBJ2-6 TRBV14 CASSRYGGGERLSGANVLTF TGTGCCAGCAGCCGATATGGTGGAGGGGAAAGGTTGTCTGGGGCCAACGTCCTGACTTTC
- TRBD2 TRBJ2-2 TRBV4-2 CASSQQSLAGGNTGELFF TGTGCCAGCAGCCAGCAATCACTAGCGGGGGGGAACACCGGGGAGCTGTTTTTT
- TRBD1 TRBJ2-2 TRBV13 CASSRDRGLAGELFF TGTGCCAGCAGCCGCGACAGGGGGCTGGCCGGGGAGCTGTTTTTT
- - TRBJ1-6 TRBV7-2 CASSSDGNSPLHF TGTGCCAGCAGCTCCGACGGGAATTCACCCCTCCACTTT
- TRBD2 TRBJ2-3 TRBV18 CASSPSGGTGDTQYF TGTGCCAGCTCACCCAGCGGGGGTACCGGAGATACGCAGTATTTT
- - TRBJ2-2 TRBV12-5 CASELGPYTGELFF TGTGCTAGTGAGCTGGGGCCCTACACCGGGGAGCTGTTTTTT
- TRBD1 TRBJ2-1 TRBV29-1 CSVAGQGLYEQFF TGCAGCGTTGCGGGACAGGGGTTGTATGAGCAGTTCTTC
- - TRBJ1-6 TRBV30 CAWDPSRDNVKNSPLHF TGTGCCTGGGACCCTTCCCGGGACAACGTCAAGAATTCACCCCTCCACTTT
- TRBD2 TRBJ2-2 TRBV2 CASKLGGGVTGELFF TGTGCCAGCAAGCTTGGCGGGGGGGTTACCGGGGAGCTGTTTTTT
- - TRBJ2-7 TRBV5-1 CASSLRVGSYEQYF TGCGCCAGCAGCTTACGGGTTGGGAGCTACGAGCAGTACTTC